These 25 T cell receptor beta chains share one sample of origin, sequenced in a study of Ad26.COV2.S vaccination and SARS-CoV-2 variants. Treatment denoted: some 20 received Ad26.COV2.S at low or high dose, single or two shots; five or six received placebo; per-sample allocation not given. Collection of the samples took place on day 63 after the first injection of vaccine or placebo. TCRdb's copy holds only in-frame clones and misses some; the assay was immunoSEQ multiplex PCR. The data show roughly 460,000 clones, roughly nine tenths seen once. The sample consisted of peripheral blood, taken in a trial of Ad26.COV2.S vaccine versus placebo. The receptors were sampled from a person between 18 and 59 years old who received the Ad26.COV2.S COVID-19 vaccine or a placebo.

The V and J genes are TRBV28 and TRBJ2-7; D is perhaps TRBD2 (6 bases). The CDR3 extends over 15 amino acids. Trimming removed 7 bases from V and 7 bases from J, with 23 bases in between. Germline V gene sequence: CDR1 MDHEN, CDR2 SYDVKM. The DNA for the CDR3 is TGTGCCAGCACCCTTAGCGGACCCCTCGGGGGAGAGCAGTACTTC. Residues: CASTLSGPLGGEQYF.

This chain uses TRBV12-3 or TRBV12-4 with TRBJ1-2, with D hard to call. The V gene lost 0 bases and the J gene lost 5 bases, with 7 bases spanning the gap. The CDR3 has 13 amino acids. The CDR3 coding sequence is TGTGCCAGCAGTTTAGCAGAGATGTATGGCTACACCTTC. This translates into CASSLAEMYGYTF.

The V call is TRBV2, the J call TRBJ2-2, with 9 bases that match TRBD1. Germline CDR1 is SNHLY and CDR2 is FYNNEI. This CDR3 contains 16 residues. J gave up 5 bases and V 2 bases, and 6 bases lay outside the gene matches. The CDR3 spells CASSELGQGSTGELFF. As DNA, the CDR3 is TGTGCCAGCAGTGAATTGGGACAGGGTTCAACCGGGGAGCTGTTTTTT.

This clone is a singleton in its sample. Other DNA sequences within the sample encode an identical CDR3. The V gene is TRBV7-9, the J gene TRBJ1-1; 7 bases line up with TRBD1. V was clipped by 1 base and J by 1 base; unmatched bases: 0. Germline CDR1 reads SEHNR; CDR2 reads FQNEAQ (reference sequence). The CDR3 has 14 residues. In DNA, the CDR3 is TGTGCCAGCAGCTTAGGACAGGGGAACACTGAAGCTTTCTTT. It translates to CASSLGQGNTEAFF. Full variable domain (missing parts from reference TRBV7-9 and TRBJ1-1): DTGVSQNPRHKITKRGQNVTFRCDPISEHNRLYWYRQTLGQGPEFLTYFQNEAQLEKSRLLSDRFSAERPKGSFSTLEIQRTEQGDSAMYLCASSLGQGNTEAFFGQGTRLTVV.

V is TRBV19 and J is TRBJ1-5; D is ambiguous. The CDR3 extends over 12 amino acids. Germline CDR1 LNHDA, CDR2 SQIVND (reference sequence). V lost 1 base to trimming and J lost 9 bases, with 7 bases between them. Written as DNA, the CDR3 is TGTGCCAGTAGTATAGTGGGTGTGCCCCAGCATTTT. Its translation is CASSIVGVPQHF.

This clone was observed a few times. This chain connects TRBV14 to TRBJ2-2, with D perhaps TRBD2 (5 bases). Germline CDR1 reads SGHDN; CDR2 reads FVKESK. The V gene lost 0 bases and the J gene lost 2 bases, with 13 bases spanning the gap. The CDR3 extends over 17 amino acids. The CDR3 coding sequence is TGTGCCAGCAGCCAAGAAGGTCGTCTAGCCAACACCGGGGAGCTGTTTTTT. It is translated as CASSQEGRLANTGELFF.

The chain is built from TRBV18 and TRBJ1-4; maybe TRBD1 (5 bases). CDR1 and CDR2 from the germline V gene are KGHSH and LQKENI. This CDR3 region has 15 residues. Trimming left V 1 base short and J 7 bases short, with 13 bases between. This CDR3 reads CASSPHRGRGEKLFF. DNA of the CDR3: TGTGCCAGCTCACCACATCGTGGAAGGGGTGAAAAACTGTTTTTT.

V gene TRBV9 combines with J gene TRBJ2-1, with TRBD2 matching over 14 bases. Germline CDR1 reads SGDLS; CDR2 reads YYNGEE. V was pared by 0 bases and J by 4 bases, with 9 bases of the junction left unmatched. This CDR3 spans 19 amino acids. In nucleotides, the CDR3 is TGTGCCAGCAGCGTAGGGGGACTAGCGGGGGACTTTGGGTACAATGAGCAGTTCTTC. It encodes CASSVGGLAGDFGYNEQFF.

This clone came up once. V usage is TRBV7-2 and J usage is TRBJ2-2; a possible D gene is TRBD2 (5 bases). The CDR3 is made up of 17 amino acids. Trimming took off 5 bases at V and 6 bases at J, with 22 bases between the two ends. Germline V gene sequence: CDR1 SGHTA, CDR2 FQGNSA. The CDR3 bases are TGTGCCAGCAGCCTGTTGTGGGCCGCGGGCTACCCCGGGGAGCTGTTTTTT. Encoded protein: CASSLLWAAGYPGELFF.

The chain uses TRBV28 and TRBJ2-7, with 8 bases identical to TRBD2. The CDR3 runs 15 residues. Germline CDR1 is MDHEN and CDR2 is SYDVKM. The junction had 4 bases not matched to a gene; V was cut back by 3 bases and J by 0 bases. The CDR3 DNA reads TGTGCCAGCAGTTTCCCGGGACTAGTCTCCTACGAGCAGTACTTC. It codes for CASSFPGLVSYEQYF.

This chain joins TRBV19 and TRBJ1-4; 11 nucleotides align to TRBD1. The CDR3 contains 15 residues. Germline trimming cut 5 bases from V and 10 bases from J; bases unmatched to any gene: 9. Germline V CDR1 and CDR2: LNHDA, SQIVND (reference sequence). The CDR3 nucleotides read TGTGCCAGTAGTGCACGGACAGGGGGCGAATTAAAACTGTTTTTT. Residues: CASSARTGGELKLFF.

V is TRBV19 and J is TRBJ1-1; D gene unclear. The germline V gene encodes CDR1 LNHDA and CDR2 SQIVND (reference sequence). This CDR3 is built from 13 residues. V lost 8 bases to trimming and J lost 1 base, with 11 bases between them. The CDR3 nucleotides read TGTGCCAGTCGGAACGGACGGAACACTGAAGCTTTCTTT. Translated, it gives CASRNGRNTEAFF.

The rearrangement uses TRBV18 and TRBJ2-2; tentatively, D is TRBD2 (6 bases). The length of the CDR3 is 15 residues. The germline CDR1 and CDR2 sequences are KGHSH and LQKENI. V lost 0 bases and J 1 base, leaving 6 bases between the germline ends. CDR3 residues: CASSPPSGNTGELFF. CDR3 nucleotides: TGTGCCAGCTCACCACCTAGCGGGAACACCGGGGAGCTGTTTTTT.

This chain uses TRBV27 with TRBJ2-1; 10 bases fit TRBD2. CDR3 length: 15 amino acids. J lost 8 bases, V lost 5 bases, and 9 bases had no gene match. Looked up from germline, CDR1 is MNHEY and CDR2 is SMNVEV (reference sequence). CDR3 in DNA: TGTGCCAGCAGTCCGCTAGCGGGAGCTTTCGATGAGCAGTTCTTC. Encoded protein: CASSPLAGAFDEQFF.

This clone was recorded once. The chain combines TRBV5-1 with TRBJ2-2; perhaps D is TRBD1 or TRBD2 (5 bases each). V was pared by 1 base and J by 4 bases, with 8 bases between. Germline CDR1 SGHRS, CDR2 YFSETQ. This CDR3 spans 14 amino acids. This CDR3 reads CASSLLGVTGELFF. The CDR3 DNA is TGCGCCAGCAGCTTGTTGGGGGTCACCGGGGAGCTGTTTTTT.

This sequence joins TRBV28 and TRBJ2-1; 9 bases map to TRBD2. The CDR3 runs 15 residues. J gave up 5 bases and V 5 bases, and 7 bases lay outside the gene matches. Germline assignment: CDR1 MDHEN and CDR2 SYDVKM. CDR3 protein: CASSLPSSGNNEQFF. Here the CDR3 DNA reads TGTGCCAGCAGTCTACCCTCTAGCGGGAACAATGAGCAGTTCTTC.

Concerning this clone itself: The same CDR3 can be traced to other DNA sequences in this sample. The chain combines TRBV5-1 with TRBJ2-2; no clear D. CDR1 is SGHRS and CDR2 is YFSETQ in the germline V gene. Trimming shortened V by 4 bases and J by 2 bases, and 3 bases separated the two germline ends. The CDR3 length is 12 residues. This chain's CDR3 is CASSLNTGELFF. The CDR3 DNA follows: TGCGCCAGCAGCCTTAACACCGGGGAGCTGTTTTTT.

V usage is TRBV12-2 and J usage is TRBJ2-1; the table's D gene call, TRBD2, was not cross checked with the DNA. TRBV12-2 is shown as a pseudogene. The CDR3 covers 19 residues. CDR3 sequence reads: CASRSPTSGRERTDNEQFF. Written as DNA, the CDR3 is TGTGCAAGTCGCTCTCCGACTAGCGGGAGGGAGCGAACTGACAATGAGCAGTTCTTC.

V is TRBV9 and J is TRBJ1-6; no definite D call. The CDR3 is 13 residues long. The V and J ends lost 4 bases and 14 bases respectively, with 16 bases between them. From germline, CDR1 is SGDLS and CDR2 YYNGEE. The CDR3 loop is CASSSQRSRTLHF. In DNA, the CDR3 is TGTGCCAGCAGCTCACAGAGGTCCCGGACCCTCCACTTT.

This clone has a handful of counts. This rearrangement joins TRBV5-1 to TRBJ1-2; tentatively, D is TRBD1 (6 bases). V lost 2 bases to trimming and J lost 3 bases, with 11 bases between them. In germline, CDR1 is SGHRS, CDR2 YFSETQ. The CDR3 length is 14 residues. The CDR3 nucleotides read TGCGCCAGCAGCTTTCCATCAGGGGACTATGGCTACACCTTC. Translating gives CASSFPSGDYGYTF.

This clone showed up just a few times. The J gene is TRBJ2-7, the V gene TRBV4-3, with D maybe TRBD1 (5 bases). The CDR3 length is 16 residues. Trimming took off 0 bases at V and 2 bases at J, with 14 bases between the two ends. The germline CDR1 and CDR2 sequences are LGHNA and YSLEER. This chain's CDR3 is CASSQETGHDPYEQYF. CDR3 coding DNA: TGCGCCAGCAGCCAAGAAACCGGACACGACCCCTACGAGCAGTACTTC.

This chain joins TRBV6-2 or TRBV6-3 and TRBJ2-7, with D possibly being TRBD1 or TRBD2 (5 bases each). CDR3 length: 15 residues. V was pared by 2 bases and J by 3 bases, with 14 bases between. Germline V CDR1 and CDR2: MNHEY, SVGEGT. The CDR3 here is CASSYRGPDLYEQYF. Written as DNA, the CDR3 is TGTGCCAGCAGTTACCGGGGACCTGACCTCTACGAGCAGTACTTC.

The CDR3 DNA sequence: TGTGCCAGCTCACCATATTGGGTCGGTGGGACCCTAGGGGGCAATGAGCAGTTCTTC. This encodes CASSPYWVGGTLGGNEQFF. The chain uses TRBV18 and TRBJ2-1; D may be TRBD1 (6 bases). V was clipped by 2 bases and J by 6 bases, with 26 bases between them. Germline-derived CDR1 and CDR2 are KGHSH and LQKENI. CDR3 length equals 19 residues.

The CDR3 DNA follows: TGTGCCAGTAAGGATAGCGGGGGGGCGCGAGAGACCCAGTACTTC. Translation gives CASKDSGGARETQYF. V gene TRBV19 combines with J gene TRBJ2-5; 11 bases map to TRBD2. Trimming took 7 bases from V and 4 from J; bases not matched to a gene: 8. This CDR3 contains 15 residues. The germline gives CDR1 LNHDA, CDR2 SQIVND (reference sequence).

The chain has TRBV6-5 and TRBJ2-3, with 10 nucleotides matching TRBD1. The ends lost 5 bases at V and 4 bases at J; junction bases unmatched: 6. Germline CDR1 reads MNHEY; CDR2 reads SVGAGI. This CDR3 contains 15 residues. CDR3 sequence (DNA): TGTGCCAGCAGTACCGGGACAGGGGAGTCAGATACGCAGTATTTT. It translates to CASSTGTGESDTQYF.